This TCR beta chain comes out of a study of PD-1 blockade in classical Hodgkin lymphoma (dated by TCRdb to 2020 to 2022). In terms of the full investigation: Nivolumab dosing was 3 mg/kg intravenously every 2 weeks, continuing until either disease progression or unacceptable toxicity. To define a peripheral blood immune signature of response to PD-1 blockade in classical Hodgkin lymphoma, the study combined TCR beta sequencing with CyTOF. Overall study results and their limits: A significant rise by C4D1 was seen in CD4+ but not CD8+ TCR diversity (p=0.0027 vs p=0.16), with the rise being most apparent in complete responders (p=0.02). Baseline diversity similar to that of newly diagnosed patients was observed in trial patients achieving complete response, whereas significantly lower diversity was observed in partial responders and progressors. Newly diagnosed patients were reported to have lower baseline TCR diversity than healthy donors, and relapsed/refractory patients were reported to have lower baseline TCR diversity still. Diversity was lower in patients who began nivolumab less than 1 year after ASCT, so these patients were left out of later analyses to avoid confounding by immune reconstitution. The study was limited to a single clinical trial cohort, and causes of repertoire differences, possibly disease activity or prior therapy, remained undefined.

Genomic DNA was extracted with the Qiagen DNeasy kit from unsorted PBMCs and from negatively selected CD4+ and CD8+ fractions. TCR beta CDR3 regions were amplified by immunoSEQ multiplex PCR using primers annealing to V and J segments. A synthetic immune receptor repertoire was used to minimize amplification bias, and any residual bias was removed computationally once sequencing was done. In the authors' own workflow: Repertoire diversity was quantified as the Shannon entropy index using custom Python scripts. Unsorted, CD4+ and CD8+ repertoires were analyzed separately, except in combined analyses where CD4+ and CD8+ sequences were merged in silico. Clonal expansion was defined as at least a 2-fold frequency increase after treatment relative to C1D1, with a pseudocount of 0.5 for undetected baseline clones. Clones with 0 or 1 copy at C1D1 were classified as singleton clones, and clones with 2 or more copies were classified as non-singleton clones. Clones expanded in unsorted samples were labelled as CD4+, CD8+ or unknown by matching protein sequences in sorted samples from the same patient. Wilcoxon tests were applied to paired samples to test diversity changes from C1D1 to C4D1. TCRdb's version of the immuneACCESS table is confined to in-frame rearrangements and falls short of the full clone set. An unresolved V gene accounts for under half of the shortfall where checked; the remainder is of unknown origin. The V and J calls and clone size come from that table; D and trimming were worked out from the DNA. Within this sample are over 20,000 clones, with 65% to 80% of them counted one time only. 30% of the sample rests with the top ten.

In the germline V gene, CDR1 corresponds to MDHEN and CDR2 to SYDVKM. The V end loses 4 bases and the J end loses 3 bases, and a stretch of 13 bases separates them. The CDR3, cysteine through phenylalanine, is 14 amino acids long. Only CDR3 DNA is held: 42 bases, read in frame from base 1. Remarks on this clone: Its antigen has not been determined. Per-base quality was not reported, and no clone a single base away is much larger than it.

The sample's time point label, in plain terms: cycle 4 day 1 (C4D1), after more than five weeks of nivolumab. All trial patients had relapsed after autologous stem cell transplantation, with cohorts A, B and C differing in prior brentuximab vedotin exposure. The trial cohort included 55 to 65 patients with relapsed/refractory classical Hodgkin lymphoma, and each patient had a best overall response of complete response, partial response or progressive disease. In the multi-cohort phase II CheckMate 205 trial, trial patients received single-agent nivolumab. Best overall response was determined by an independent review committee according to the 2007 International Working Group response criteria. Trial PBMCs were obtained immediately prior to nivolumab initiation (C1D1) and on therapy at cycle 2 day 1 and cycle 4 day 1. Peripheral blood was collected in 8 mL Vacutainer Cell Preparation Tubes, from which PBMCs were isolated by centrifugation and then cryopreserved.

The chain is assembled from TRBV28 and TRBJ2-7, with the D gene too uncertain to name. Sample: peripheral blood mononuclear cells (PBMCs), taken before the fourth cycle of nivolumab. The sequence was obtained from a human donor with classical Hodgkin lymphoma. The CDR3 reads CASSSYLRIYEQYF. In nucleotide form, the sequence is TGTGCCAGCAGTTCCTACTTGAGAATCTACGAGCAGTACTTC.